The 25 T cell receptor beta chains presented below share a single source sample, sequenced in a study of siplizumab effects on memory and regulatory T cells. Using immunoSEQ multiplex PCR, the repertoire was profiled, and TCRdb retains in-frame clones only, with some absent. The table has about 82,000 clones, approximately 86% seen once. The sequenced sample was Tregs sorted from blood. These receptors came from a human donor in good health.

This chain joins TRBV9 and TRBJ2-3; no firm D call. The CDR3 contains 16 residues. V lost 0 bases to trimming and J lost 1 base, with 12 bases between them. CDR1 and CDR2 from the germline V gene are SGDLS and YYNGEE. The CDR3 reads CASSVGLASRTDTQYF. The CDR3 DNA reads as TGTGCCAGCAGCGTAGGGTTAGCATCCCGCACAGATACGCAGTATTTT.

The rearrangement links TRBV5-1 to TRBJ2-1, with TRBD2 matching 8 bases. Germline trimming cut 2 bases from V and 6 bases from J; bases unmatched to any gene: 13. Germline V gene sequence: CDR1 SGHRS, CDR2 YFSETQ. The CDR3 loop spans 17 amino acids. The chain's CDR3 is CASSFVTSAYTRNEQFF. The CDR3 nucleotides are TGCGCCAGCAGCTTCGTGACTAGCGCCTATACGCGCAATGAGCAGTTCTTC.

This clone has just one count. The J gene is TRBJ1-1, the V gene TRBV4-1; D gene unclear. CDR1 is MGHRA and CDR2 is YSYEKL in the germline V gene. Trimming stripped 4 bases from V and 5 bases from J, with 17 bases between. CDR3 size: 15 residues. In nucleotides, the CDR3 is TGCGCCAGCAGCCGGGCAGAGAATTCAGAAACTGAAGCTTTCTTT. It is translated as CASSRAENSETEAFF.

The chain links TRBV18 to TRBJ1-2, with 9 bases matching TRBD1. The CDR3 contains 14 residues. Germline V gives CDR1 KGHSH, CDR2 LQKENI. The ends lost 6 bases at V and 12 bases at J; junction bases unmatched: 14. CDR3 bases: TGTGCCAGCTCGGCCGGGACAGGGTCACTAGAGAACACCTTC. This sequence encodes CASSAGTGSLENTF.

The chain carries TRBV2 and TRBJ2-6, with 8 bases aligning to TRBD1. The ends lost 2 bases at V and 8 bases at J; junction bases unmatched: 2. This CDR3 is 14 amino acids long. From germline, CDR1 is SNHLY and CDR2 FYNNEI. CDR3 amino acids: CASSEQGASNVLTF. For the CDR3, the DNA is TGTGCCAGCAGTGAACAGGGGGCCTCCAACGTCCTGACTTTC.

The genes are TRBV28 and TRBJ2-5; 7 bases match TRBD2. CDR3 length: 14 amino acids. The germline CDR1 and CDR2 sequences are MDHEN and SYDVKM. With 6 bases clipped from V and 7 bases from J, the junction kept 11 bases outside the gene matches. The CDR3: CASRQPGGPRTQYF. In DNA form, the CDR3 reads TGTGCCAGCAGGCAACCGGGAGGACCCCGGACCCAGTACTTC. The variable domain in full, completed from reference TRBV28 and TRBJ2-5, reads DVKVTQSSRYLVKRTGEKVFLECVQDMDHENMFWYRQDPGLGLRLIYFSYDVKMKEKGDIPEGYSVSREKKERFSLILESASTNQTSMYLCASRQPGGPRTQYFGPGTRLLVL.

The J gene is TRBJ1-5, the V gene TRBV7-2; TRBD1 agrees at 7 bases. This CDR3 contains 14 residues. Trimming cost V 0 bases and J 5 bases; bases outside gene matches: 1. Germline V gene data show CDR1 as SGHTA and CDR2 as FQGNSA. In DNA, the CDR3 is TGTGCCAGCAGCTTAGCCAGGGGGGATCAGCCCCAGCATTTT. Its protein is CASSLARGDQPQHF.

CDR3 in amino acids: CAISPTSGGYNEQFF. The DNA for the CDR3 is TGTGCCATCAGTCCTACTAGCGGGGGTTACAATGAGCAGTTCTTC. This chain joins TRBV10-3 and TRBJ2-1, with 11 bases matching TRBD2. The CDR3 is made up of 15 amino acids. Germline V CDR1 and CDR2: ENHRY, SYGVKD. The J segment lost 4 bases and the V segment lost 5 bases, leaving 4 bases of the junction unmatched.

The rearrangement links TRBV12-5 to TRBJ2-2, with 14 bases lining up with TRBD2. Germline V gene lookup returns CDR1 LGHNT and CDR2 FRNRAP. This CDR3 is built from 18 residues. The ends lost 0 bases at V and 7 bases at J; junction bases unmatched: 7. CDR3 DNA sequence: TGTGCTAGTGGTTTGGTCCTGACTAGCGGGGGGGCAGGCGGGGAGCTGTTTTTT. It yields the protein CASGLVLTSGGAGGELFF.

The CDR3 nucleotides read TGTGCCAGCAGCTTGACCACTGAAGCTTTCTTT. It specifies CASSLTTEAFF. The J gene is TRBJ1-1, the V gene TRBV4-2; no clear D gene. Trimming left V 5 bases short and J 4 bases short, with 5 bases between. CDR1 is LGHNA and CDR2 is YNFKEQ in the germline V gene. The CDR3 length is 11 residues.

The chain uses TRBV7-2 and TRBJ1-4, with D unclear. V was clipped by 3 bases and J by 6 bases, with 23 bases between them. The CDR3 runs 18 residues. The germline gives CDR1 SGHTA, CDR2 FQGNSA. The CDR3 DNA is TGTGCCAGCAGCTTCATTCCCCTGCGCCTGGCGGGGTATGAAAAACTGTTTTTT. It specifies CASSFIPLRLAGYEKLFF.

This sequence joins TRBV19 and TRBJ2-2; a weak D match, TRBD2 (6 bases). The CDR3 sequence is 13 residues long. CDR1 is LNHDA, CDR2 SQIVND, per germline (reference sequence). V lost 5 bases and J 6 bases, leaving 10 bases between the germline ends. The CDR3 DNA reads TGTGCCAGTAGTTTCGGAGGGGCCGGGGAGCTGTTTTTT. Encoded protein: CASSFGGAGELFF.

The CDR3 sequence is CASRGLAGRKETQYF. The CDR3 DNA reads TGTGCCAGCAGGGGACTAGCGGGGCGTAAGGAGACCCAGTACTTC. This chain uses TRBV6-1 with TRBJ2-5; 13 bases fit TRBD2. This CDR3 comprises 15 residues. Trimming took 6 bases from V and 5 from J; bases not matched to a gene: 6. CDR1 is MNHNS and CDR2 is SASEGT in the germline V gene.

CDR3 bases: TGTGCCAGCAGTGTACCCTGGGACCCACAAGAGACCCAGTACTTC. Protein: CASSVPWDPQETQYF. V gene TRBV6-1 combines with J gene TRBJ2-5, with D possibly called TRBD1 or TRBD2 (5 bases each). Per germline, CDR1 MNHNS and CDR2 SASEGT. Trimming took off 4 bases at V and 2 bases at J, with 14 bases between the two ends. The CDR3 totals 15 residues.

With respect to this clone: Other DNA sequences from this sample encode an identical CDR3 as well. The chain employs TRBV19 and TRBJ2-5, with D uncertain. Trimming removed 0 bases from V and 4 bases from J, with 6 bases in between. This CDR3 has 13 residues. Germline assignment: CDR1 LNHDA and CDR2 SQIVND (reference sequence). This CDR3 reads CASSIERGETQYF. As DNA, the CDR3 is TGTGCCAGTAGTATAGAACGAGGAGAGACCCAGTACTTC.

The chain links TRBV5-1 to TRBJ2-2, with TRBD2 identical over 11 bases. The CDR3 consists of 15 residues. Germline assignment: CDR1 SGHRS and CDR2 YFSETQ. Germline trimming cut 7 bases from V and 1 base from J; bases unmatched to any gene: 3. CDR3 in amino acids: CASVGLAGNTGELFF. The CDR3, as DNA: TGCGCCAGCGTTGGACTAGCGGGGAACACCGGGGAGCTGTTTTTT.

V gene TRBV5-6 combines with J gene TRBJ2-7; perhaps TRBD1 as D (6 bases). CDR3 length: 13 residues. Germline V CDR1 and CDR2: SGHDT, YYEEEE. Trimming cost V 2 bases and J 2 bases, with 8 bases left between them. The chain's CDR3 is CASSLRDTYEQYF. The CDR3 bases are TGTGCCAGCAGCTTACGGGACACCTACGAGCAGTACTTC.

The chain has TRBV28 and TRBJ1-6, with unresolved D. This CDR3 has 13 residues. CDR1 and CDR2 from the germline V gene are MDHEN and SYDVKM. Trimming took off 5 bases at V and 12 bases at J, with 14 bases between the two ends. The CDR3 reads CASSPTFFRPLHF. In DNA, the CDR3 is TGTGCCAGCAGTCCGACGTTTTTCCGACCCCTCCACTTT.

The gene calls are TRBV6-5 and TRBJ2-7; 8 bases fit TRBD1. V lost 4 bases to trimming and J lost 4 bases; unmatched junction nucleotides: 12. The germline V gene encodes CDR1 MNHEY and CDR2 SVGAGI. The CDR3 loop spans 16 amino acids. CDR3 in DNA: TGTGCCAGCAGTTTAAATTTTGGGACAGGTTCTTACGAGCAGTACTTC. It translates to CASSLNFGTGSYEQYF.

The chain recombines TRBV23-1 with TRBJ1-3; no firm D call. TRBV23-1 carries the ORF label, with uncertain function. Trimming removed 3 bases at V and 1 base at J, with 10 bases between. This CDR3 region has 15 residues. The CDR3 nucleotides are TGCGCCAGCAGTCATCTGGTAGGGTCTGGAAACACCATATATTTT. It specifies CASSHLVGSGNTIYF.

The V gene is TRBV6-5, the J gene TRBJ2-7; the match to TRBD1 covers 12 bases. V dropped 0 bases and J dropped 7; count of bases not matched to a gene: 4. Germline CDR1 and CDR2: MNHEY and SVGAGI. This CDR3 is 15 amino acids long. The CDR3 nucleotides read TGTGCCAGCAGTTACTCGGGACAGGGGGCGTGGGAGCAGTACTTC. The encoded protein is CASSYSGQGAWEQYF.

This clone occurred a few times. The CDR3 DNA is TGTGCCAGCTCACCACCCCGAGCGGGGTATGGCTACACCTTC. This encodes CASSPPRAGYGYTF. The chain carries TRBV18 and TRBJ1-2; unclear D gene. This CDR3 comprises 14 residues. V lost 0 bases to trimming and J lost 5 bases, with 10 bases between them. Germline loops: CDR1 KGHSH, CDR2 LQKENI. Full variable domain (outside the CDR3, taken from reference TRBV18 and TRBJ1-2): NAGVMQNPRHLVRRRGQEARLRCSPMKGHSHVYWYRQLPEEGLKFMVYLQKENIIDESGMPKERFSAEFPKEGPSILRIQQVVRGDSAAYFCASSPPRAGYGYTFGSGTRLTVV.

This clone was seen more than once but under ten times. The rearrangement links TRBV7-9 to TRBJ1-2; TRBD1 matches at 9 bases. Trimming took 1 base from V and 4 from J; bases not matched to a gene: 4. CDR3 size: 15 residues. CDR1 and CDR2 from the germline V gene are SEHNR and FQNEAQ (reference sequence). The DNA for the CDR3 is TGTGCCAGCAGCTTAGTCGGGACAGGGCCCTATGGCTACACCTTC. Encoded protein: CASSLVGTGPYGYTF.

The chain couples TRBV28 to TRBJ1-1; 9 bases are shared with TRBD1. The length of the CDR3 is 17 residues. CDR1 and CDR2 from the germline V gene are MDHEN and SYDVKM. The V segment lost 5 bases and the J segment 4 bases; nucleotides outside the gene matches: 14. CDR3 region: CASSPPRQGVSSTEAFF. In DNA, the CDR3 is TGTGCCAGCAGTCCCCCTAGACAGGGGGTTTCTTCCACTGAAGCTTTCTTT.

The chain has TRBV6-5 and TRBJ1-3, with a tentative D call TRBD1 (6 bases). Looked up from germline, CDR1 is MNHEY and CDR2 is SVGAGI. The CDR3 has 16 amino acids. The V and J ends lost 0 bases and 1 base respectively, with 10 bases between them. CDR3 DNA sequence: TGTGCCAGCAGTTACTCAGGGGGAGGATCTGGAAACACCATATATTTT. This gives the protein CASSYSGGGSGNTIYF.